The 11 T cell receptor beta chains listed next were all sequenced from one sample in a study of blood T cell repertoires in COVID-19. Here immunoSEQ multiplex PCR was the method, and the copy in TCRdb shows in-frame clones only, minus some. The table includes 200,000 or so clones, about 90% detected once. The sequenced sample consisted of peripheral blood. These receptors came from a woman aged 55-69 years with acute or convalescent COVID-19.

The V call is TRBV7-2, the J call TRBJ2-1; 8 bases map to TRBD2. The CDR3 sequence is 16 residues long. The germline V gene has CDR1 SGHTA and CDR2 FQGNSA. The junction had 3 bases not matched to a gene; V was cut back by 2 bases and J by 0 bases. CDR3 sequence (DNA): TGTGCCAGCAGCTTAAGAACTAGCGGCTCCTACAATGAGCAGTTCTTC. Encoded protein: CASSLRTSGSYNEQFF.

This clone was counted a few times. The chain carries TRBV5-1 and TRBJ1-2; possibly TRBD1 for D (6 bases). The CDR3 contains 13 residues. Germline loops: CDR1 SGHRS, CDR2 YFSETQ. Trimming stripped 3 bases from V and 4 bases from J, with 10 bases between. DNA of the CDR3: TGCGCCAGCAGCTCCACAGGGACCTATGGCTACACCTTC. Its translation is CASSSTGTYGYTF. Full variable domain (rest looked up from reference TRBV5-1 and TRBJ1-2): KAGVTQTPRYLIKTRGQQVTLSCSPISGHRSVSWYQQTPGQGLQFLFEYFSETQRNKGNFPGRFSGRQFSNSRSEMNVSTLELGDSALYLCASSSTGTYGYTFGSGTRLTVV.

V and J are TRBV27 and TRBJ2-4; TRBD2 might be the D (6 bases). The CDR3 is 15 amino acids. Trimming cost V 5 bases and J 9 bases, with 20 bases left between them. In germline, CDR1 is MNHEY, CDR2 SMNVEV (reference sequence). In DNA, the CDR3 is TGTGCCAGCAGTCCGCGCGGGATGCCGGGGGTCATTCAGTACTTC. Protein sequence: CASSPRGMPGVIQYF.

This clone was seen only a few times. The genes are TRBV6-2 or TRBV6-3 and TRBJ2-1, with 13 bases identical to TRBD2. The CDR3 length is 16 residues. After removal of 0 bases from V and 9 bases from J, the junction contained 5 bases not matched to a gene. Germline-derived CDR1 and CDR2 are MNHEY and SVGEGT. The DNA for the CDR3 is TGTGCCAGCAGTTACTCAAGTACTAGCGGGAGGGGTGAGCAGTTCTTC. Translated: CASSYSSTSGRGEQFF.

This clone was recorded many times. The chain links TRBV7-3 to TRBJ2-7; 9 bases are shared with TRBD1. Germline V lookup: CDR1 SGHTA, CDR2 FQGTGA. The CDR3 sequence is 14 residues long. The V gene end was trimmed by 5 bases and the J gene end by 3 bases; junction bases not matched to a gene: 5. The CDR3 bases are TGTGCCAGCAGCCCGACAGGGGGTGGCTACGAGCAGTACTTC. Its translation is CASSPTGGGYEQYF.

V and J are TRBV23-1 and TRBJ1-6, with D uncertain. TRBV23-1 carries the ORF label, with uncertain function. This CDR3 is 12 amino acids long. For the CDR3, the DNA is TGCCCCGGAGGGCAGGTCGATTCACCCCTCCACTTT. Protein: CPGGQVDSPLHF.

The chain links TRBV6-2 or TRBV6-3 to TRBJ1-5, with 7 bases identical to TRBD1. CDR1 is MNHEY, CDR2 SVGEGT, per germline. The length of the CDR3 is 17 residues. V gave up 5 bases and J gave up 0 bases; unmatched junction bases: 10. This chain's CDR3 is CASSLLGQIYSNQPQHF. The CDR3 DNA follows: TGTGCCAGCAGTCTCTTGGGACAGATTTATAGCAATCAGCCCCAGCATTTT.

This clone has just one count. J is TRBJ1-2 and V is TRBV18; D is undetermined. Per the germline V gene, CDR1 is KGHSH and CDR2 is LQKENI. This CDR3 region has 14 residues. V was trimmed by 7 bases and J by 4 bases, leaving 16 bases between them. The CDR3 DNA reads as TGTGCCAGCTTCTCAGACACAAGCTCCTATGGCTACACCTTC. Translating it yields CASFSDTSSYGYTF. The full variable domain, rest sourced from reference TRBV18 and TRBJ1-2, is NAGVMQNPRHLVRRRGQEARLRCSPMKGHSHVYWYRQLPEEGLKFMVYLQKENIIDESGMPKERFSAEFPKEGPSILRIQQVVRGDSAAYFCASFSDTSSYGYTFGSGTRLTVV.

The chain recombines TRBV10-3 with TRBJ2-2; 11 nucleotides line up with TRBD2. V lost 3 bases and J lost 5; bases outside the gene matches: 5. CDR3 size: 16 residues. CDR1 ENHRY and CDR2 SYGVKD come from the germline V gene. CDR3 amino acids: CAISEGLAGRTGELFF. CDR3 bases: TGTGCCATCAGTGAAGGACTAGCGGGCCGAACCGGGGAGCTGTTTTTT.

This clone appeared once. The V and J genes are TRBV27 and TRBJ1-5; the D gene is possibly TRBD1 (6 bases). Trimming took 0 bases from V and 5 from J, leaving 8 bases between them. CDR3 length equals 14 residues. CDR1 and CDR2 from the germline V gene are MNHEY and SMNVEV (reference sequence). The CDR3 sequence: CASSLSGGDQPQHF. Here the CDR3 DNA reads TGTGCCAGCAGTTTATCAGGGGGGGATCAGCCCCAGCATTTT.

The rearrangement links TRBV20-1 to TRBJ1-1; D gene unclear. Deletions cut 6 bases from V and 6 bases from J, with 11 bases between. This CDR3 contains 11 residues. Germline values: CDR1 DFQATT, CDR2 SNEGSKA (reference sequence). The DNA of the CDR3 is TGCAGTGCCCTAGGCCTCGCTGAAGCTTTCTTT. Its protein product is CSALGLAEAFF.